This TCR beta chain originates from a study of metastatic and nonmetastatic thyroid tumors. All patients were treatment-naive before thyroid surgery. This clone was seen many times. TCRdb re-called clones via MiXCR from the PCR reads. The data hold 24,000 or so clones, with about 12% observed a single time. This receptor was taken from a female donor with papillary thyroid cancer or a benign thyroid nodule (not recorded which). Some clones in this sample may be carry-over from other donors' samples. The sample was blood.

The CDR3 reads CASSTWDSPIEQYF. The CDR3 DNA reads as TGTGCCAGCAGCACGTGGGACAGCCCCATCGAGCAGTACTTC. The chain has TRBV9 and TRBJ2-7; 7 bases agree with TRBD1. The V and J ends lost 4 bases and 6 bases, in that order; junction bases with no gene match: 10. The germline gives CDR1 SGDLS, CDR2 YYNGEE. This CDR3 spans 14 amino acids. The full variable domain, its missing parts supplied by reference TRBV9 and TRBJ2-7, is DSGVTQTPKHLITATGQRVTLRCSPRSGDLSVYWYQQSLDQGLQFLIQYYNGEERAKGNILERFSAQQFPDLHSELNLSSLELGDSALYFCASSTWDSPIEQYFGPGTRLTVT.